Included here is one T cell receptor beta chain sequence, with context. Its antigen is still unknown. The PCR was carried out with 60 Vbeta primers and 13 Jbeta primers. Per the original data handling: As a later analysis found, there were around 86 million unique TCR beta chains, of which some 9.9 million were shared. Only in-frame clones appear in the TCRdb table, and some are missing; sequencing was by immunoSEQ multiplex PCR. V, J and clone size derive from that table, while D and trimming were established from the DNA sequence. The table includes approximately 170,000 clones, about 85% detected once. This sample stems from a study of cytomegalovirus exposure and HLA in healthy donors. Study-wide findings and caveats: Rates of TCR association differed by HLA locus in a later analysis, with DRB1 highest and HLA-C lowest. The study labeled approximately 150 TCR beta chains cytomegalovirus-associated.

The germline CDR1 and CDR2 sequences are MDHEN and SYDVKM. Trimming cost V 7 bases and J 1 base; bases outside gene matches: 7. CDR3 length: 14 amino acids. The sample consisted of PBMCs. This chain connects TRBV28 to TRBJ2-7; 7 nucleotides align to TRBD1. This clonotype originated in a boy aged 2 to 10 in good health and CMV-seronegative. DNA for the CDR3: TGTGCCAGCAAACCGACAGGGAAGTCCTACGAGCAGTACTTC. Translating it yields CASKPTGKSYEQYF. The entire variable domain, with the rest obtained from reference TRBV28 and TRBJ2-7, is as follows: DVKVTQSSRYLVKRTGEKVFLECVQDMDHENMFWYRQDPGLGLRLIYFSYDVKMKEKGDIPEGYSVSREKKERFSLILESASTNQTSMYLCASKPTGKSYEQYFGPGTRLTVT.